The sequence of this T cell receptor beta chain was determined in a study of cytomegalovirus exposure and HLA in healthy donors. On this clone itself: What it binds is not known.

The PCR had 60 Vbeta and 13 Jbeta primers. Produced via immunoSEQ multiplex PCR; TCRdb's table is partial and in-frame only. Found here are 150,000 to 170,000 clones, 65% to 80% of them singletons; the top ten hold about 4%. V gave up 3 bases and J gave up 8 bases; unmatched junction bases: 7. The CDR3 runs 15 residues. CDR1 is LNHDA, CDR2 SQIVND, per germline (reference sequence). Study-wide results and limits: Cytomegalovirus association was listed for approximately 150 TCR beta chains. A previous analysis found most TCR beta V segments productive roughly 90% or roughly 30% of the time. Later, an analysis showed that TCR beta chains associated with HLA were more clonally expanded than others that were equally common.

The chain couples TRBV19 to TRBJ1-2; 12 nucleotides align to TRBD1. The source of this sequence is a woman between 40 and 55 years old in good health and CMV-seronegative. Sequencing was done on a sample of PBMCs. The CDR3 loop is CASSIRGQGAHGYTF. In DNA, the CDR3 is TGTGCCAGTAGTATTCGGGGACAGGGGGCGCACGGCTACACCTTC.